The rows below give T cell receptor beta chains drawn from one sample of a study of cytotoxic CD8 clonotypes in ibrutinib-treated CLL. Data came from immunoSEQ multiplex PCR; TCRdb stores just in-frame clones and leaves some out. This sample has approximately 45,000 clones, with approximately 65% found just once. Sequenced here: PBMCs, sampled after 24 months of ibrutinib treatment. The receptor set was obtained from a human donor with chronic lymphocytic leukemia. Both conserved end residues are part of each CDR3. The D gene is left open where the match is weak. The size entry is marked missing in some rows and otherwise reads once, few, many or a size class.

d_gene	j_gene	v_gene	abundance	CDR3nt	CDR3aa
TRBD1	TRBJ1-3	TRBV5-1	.	TGCGCCAGCAGGTTACAGGGGGCAAGAAACACCATATATTTT	CASRLQGARNTIYF
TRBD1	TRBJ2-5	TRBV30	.	TGTGCCTGGAGTGTAGGTCAGGGGGTAGAGACCCAGTACTTC	CAWSVGQGVETQYF
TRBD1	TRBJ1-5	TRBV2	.	TGTGCCAGCAGTGAAGCGCTGGGACAGGGGAGCTATCAGCCCCAGCATTTT	CASSEALGQGSYQPQHF
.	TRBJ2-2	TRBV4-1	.	TGCGCCAGCAGCCTCTTGACCGGGGAGCTGTTTTTT	CASSLLTGELFF
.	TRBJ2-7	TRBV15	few	TGTGCCACCAGCAGCAACAGGGGGGGCGAGCAGTACTTC	CATSSNRGGEQYF
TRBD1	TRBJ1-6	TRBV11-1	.	TGTGCCAGCAGCTTAGTTTGGGACAGTCGGCGTAATTCACCCCTCCACTTT	CASSLVWDSRRNSPLHF
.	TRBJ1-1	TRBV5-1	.	TGCGCCAGTAAAACAGGCGTGAACACTGAAGCTTTCTTT	CASKTGVNTEAFF
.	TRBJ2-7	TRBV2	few	TGTGCCAGCAGTGGCGCAGGGGCATACGAGCAGTACTTC	CASSGAGAYEQYF
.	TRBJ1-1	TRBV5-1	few	TGCGCCAGCAGCCCGGAGTGGGGGTGGGACACTGAAGCTTTCTTT	CASSPEWGWDTEAFF
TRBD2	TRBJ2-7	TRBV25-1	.	TGTGCCAGCAGGGGAGGGGCAGGGGTTAGCGGGGGGTACGAGCAGTACTTC	CASRGGAGVSGGYEQYF